This TCR beta chain was captured in a study of control samples from healthy donors and cancer patients. Germline V lookup: CDR1 MNHEY, CDR2 SMNVEV (reference sequence). The CDR3 spans 17 residues. Germline trimming cut 2 bases from V and 5 bases from J; bases unmatched to any gene: 10. Sequencing was performed with immunoSEQ multiplex PCR; in TCRdb, only in-frame clones are kept and a portion is missing. The sample records 350,000 to 450,000 clones, around 90% being singletons. The sequence came from a man aged 40-49 years with head and neck cancer. This chain connects TRBV27 to TRBJ2-5; 11 bases line up with TRBD1. The material sequenced was PBMCs. The CDR3 loop is CASSLGGTGGPSETQYF. The DNA of the CDR3 is TGTGCCAGCAGTTTAGGAGGGACAGGGGGGCCAAGTGAGACCCAGTACTTC.